A selection of T cell receptor beta chains follows, all from one sample in a study of blood T cells in healthy people across ages. TCRdb redid the calling of the 5' RACE reads with MiXCR, one entry per CDR3 protein. This table has over 450,000 distinct CDR3 sequences, nearly 25% appearing once. The data were also submitted as part of a second study, on T cells of mothers and their children.

The sequenced sample was blood. These receptors were obtained from a boy aged 5 to 17 in good health. The conserved cysteine and the conserved F or W are not part of the CDR3 here. D genes are given only for firm matches.

V gene	J gene	D gene	CDR3 protein
TRBV29-1	TRBJ2-1	-	SVQTDSRNEQF
TRBV29-1	TRBJ2-5	TRBD1	SVEGTGTGGEQETQY
TRBV28	TRBJ2-7	-	ASSSPRRAYEQY
TRBV4-1	TRBJ1-2	-	ASSPGTAPRTNYGYT
TRBV29-1	TRBJ2-1	TRBD2	SVVGTSGSREQF
TRBV3-1	TRBJ2-1	-	ASSQDLAVYGNEQF
TRBV7-2	TRBJ2-1	TRBD2	ASGGGFSYNEQF
TRBV4-2	TRBJ1-6	TRBD1	ASSLGYRDRGIRSPLH
TRBV19	TRBJ2-7	-	ASSHQGTYEQY
TRBV7-2	TRBJ2-7	TRBD2	ASSAGTSGSMYEQY
TRBV18	TRBJ1-4	-	ASSPLSEAEKLF
TRBV4-3	TRBJ1-6	-	ASSHNRENSPLH
TRBV7-9	TRBJ2-1	-	ASSPKGGISYNEQF
TRBV6-5	TRBJ2-5	-	ASSPRRDGLY
TRBV18	TRBJ2-3	TRBD1	ASSSRDRGPDTQY
TRBV20-1	TRBJ1-1	TRBD1	SASLPTGGTEAF
TRBV5-1	TRBJ2-6	-	ASSLGSTGSGANVLT
TRBV6-4	TRBJ2-3	-	ASSDGGSTTDTQY
TRBV12-3/TRBV12-4	TRBJ2-5	-	ASSGRQAWGETQY
TRBV27	TRBJ1-2	-	ASSLTAAVNYGYT
TRBV5-1	TRBJ2-2	-	ASSLAASVLNTGELF
TRBV7-2	TRBJ1-2	-	ASSLARPGGDYGYT
TRBV28	TRBJ2-7	-	ASTTRGYEQY
TRBV3-1	TRBJ2-5	TRBD1	ASSQPGQGLLQETQY
TRBV29-1	TRBJ1-1	-	SVAYQATANTEAF
TRBV10-3	TRBJ1-6	-	ASHRENSPLH
TRBV9	TRBJ2-5	-	ASSPGMVAYQETQY
TRBV7-7	TRBJ2-5	TRBD1	ASSRGTGSQETQY
TRBV28	TRBJ2-7	-	ASRTASWQGGNEQY
TRBV4-3	TRBJ2-2	-	ASSPETVFTGELF
TRBV19	TRBJ2-3	-	ASSMTAQTQY
TRBV19	-	-	ATRTGNYEQY
TRBV25-1	TRBJ2-7	-	ASSELGESSYEQY
TRBV20-1	TRBJ2-4	TRBD2	SASRLAGNVPKNIQY
TRBV20-1	TRBJ2-7	-	SARDVQGLGEQY
TRBV12-3/TRBV12-4	TRBJ2-5	TRBD2	ASSLAASGGAWETQY
TRBV14	TRBJ1-3	-	ASSQGQSGNAIY
TRBV20-1	TRBJ2-1	-	SAISRQAYNEQF
TRBV20-1	TRBJ2-1	-	SARDRVLQDNEQF
TRBV6-6	TRBJ2-5	-	ASLRVPTQETQY
TRBV5-1	TRBJ1-4	-	ASSPDTANEKLF
TRBV6-5	TRBJ2-7	TRBD2	ASSYAPQLAGVGEQY
TRBV5-5	TRBJ2-7	TRBD2	ASSRDGAGGSYEQY
TRBV6-6	TRBJ2-5	-	ASKERAIQETQY
TRBV7-2	TRBJ2-5	TRBD1	ASSLAWGQEQY
TRBV7-8	TRBJ2-3	TRBD2	ASSLRTSITDTQY
TRBV6-2/TRBV6-3	TRBJ2-7	TRBD2	ASSYGVSGSREQY
TRBV28	TRBJ1-1	TRBD1	ASSLGPGQGALERGTEAF
TRBV7-9	TRBJ2-7	TRBD2	ASSPTGLAGIYEQY
TRBV7-9	TRBJ1-3	-	ASSSGANSGNTIY